These 28 T cell receptor beta chains came from one sample sequenced in a study of blood T cell repertoires in COVID-19. Sequencing used immunoSEQ multiplex PCR; TCRdb keeps in-frame clones, though not all of them. Seen here are about 340,000 clones, more than 70% observed once, and the top ten hold about 3%. Sequencing used peripheral blood. Receptors originate from a man younger than 40 with active or convalescent COVID-19.

The CDR3 here is CASSFSGADTQYF. As DNA, the CDR3 is TGTGCCAGCAGCTTTTCGGGGGCAGATACGCAGTATTTT. This chain connects TRBV7-9 to TRBJ2-3, with D tentatively TRBD2 (6 bases). Trimming cost V 3 bases and J 4 bases, with 8 bases left between them. The CDR3 is made up of 13 amino acids. Germline assignment: CDR1 SEHNR and CDR2 FQNEAQ (reference sequence).

This clone was observed a few times. This chain joins TRBV6-5 and TRBJ1-5; no clear D gene. The CDR3 runs 12 residues. V lost 5 bases and J lost 11, with 13 bases in between. Looked up from germline, CDR1 is MNHEY and CDR2 is SVGAGI. CDR3 residues: CASSSRRLAQHF. The CDR3 coding sequence is TGTGCCAGCAGTAGCAGGAGGTTAGCCCAGCATTTT.

The gene calls are TRBV11-1 and TRBJ1-2; D possibly corresponds to TRBD1 (5 bases). This CDR3 spans 14 amino acids. The V end lost 1 base, the J end lost 4 bases, and 10 bases lay between the germline ends. Germline lookup yields CDR1 SGHAT and CDR2 FQDESV (reference sequence). The CDR3 loop is CASSLESQGYGYTF. DNA of the CDR3: TGTGCCAGCAGCTTAGAGTCGCAGGGCTATGGCTACACCTTC.

This clone was detected a few times. The chain joins TRBV19 to TRBJ1-2; 7 bases line up with TRBD1. The CDR3 sequence is 13 residues long. Germline assignment: CDR1 LNHDA and CDR2 SQIVND (reference sequence). Trimming removed 4 bases from V and 8 bases from J; junction bases left unmatched: 7. This CDR3 reads CASSKGAAGGYTF. The CDR3 coding sequence is TGTGCCAGTAGTAAGGGGGCGGCAGGCGGCTACACCTTC.

In DNA, the CDR3 is TGCGCCAGCAGTCCGAGCGGGAGTCGGAATGAGCAGTTCTTC. The encoded protein is CASSPSGSRNEQFF. J is TRBJ2-1 and V is TRBV5-1; 8 nucleotides align to TRBD2. CDR3 length: 14 amino acids. V lost 5 bases and J lost 7; bases outside the gene matches: 8. Germline loops: CDR1 SGHRS, CDR2 YFSETQ.

V gene TRBV29-1 combines with J gene TRBJ1-5, with no clear D. Trimming removed 4 bases at V and 6 bases at J, with 16 bases between. Per germline, CDR1 SQVTM and CDR2 ANQGSEA. This CDR3 comprises 14 residues. CDR3 bases: TGCAGCGTTGTTCCAAGTGGGGAGGGTCAGCCCCAGCATTTT. Protein sequence: CSVVPSGEGQPQHF.

The table lists this clone with a few counts. The V and J genes are TRBV6-1 and TRBJ2-1, with TRBD2 matching 7 bases. The trim removed 3 bases at V and 5 bases at J, leaving 13 bases unmatched. Germline lookup yields CDR1 MNHNS and CDR2 SASEGT. The CDR3 runs to 17 residues. As DNA, the CDR3 is TGTGCCAGCAGTGACCACTTCCTACTTGGGACTAACAATGAGCAGTTCTTC. Encoded protein: CASSDHFLLGTNNEQFF.

The V gene is TRBV19, the J gene TRBJ1-4, with 7 bases identical to TRBD1. V lost 1 base, J lost 0 bases, and 8 bases stayed unmatched. CDR1 and CDR2 from the germline V gene are LNHDA and SQIVND (reference sequence). This CDR3 region has 18 residues. CDR3 amino acids: CASSIVYGQGATNEKLFF. CDR3 coding DNA: TGTGCCAGTAGTATAGTTTACGGGCAGGGGGCAACTAATGAAAAACTGTTTTTT.

The chain uses TRBV10-3 and TRBJ2-1; 7 bases line up with TRBD1. With V trimmed by 2 bases and J by 12 bases, 13 bases remained unmatched. Germline CDR1 is ENHRY and CDR2 is SYGVKD. The CDR3 is 15 amino acids. CDR3 DNA sequence: TGTGCCATCAGTGAGGTAGGACAGGATAAGTCCGGGCAGTTCTTC. Translation gives CAISEVGQDKSGQFF.

The chain uses TRBV11-3 and TRBJ2-7; 11 bases fit TRBD2. This CDR3 contains 18 residues. CDR1 and CDR2 from the germline V gene are SGHNT and YENEEA. After removal of 5 bases from V and 0 bases from J, the junction contained 12 bases not matched to a gene. The chain's CDR3 is CASSPLTSGGFHSYEQYF. CDR3 coding DNA: TGTGCCAGCAGCCCACTCACTAGCGGGGGTTTCCACTCCTACGAGCAGTACTTC.

The CDR3 sequence is CASSVDRGMNTEAFF. The CDR3 nucleotides are TGTGCCAGCAGCGTGGACAGGGGAATGAACACTGAAGCTTTCTTT. This chain connects TRBV5-6 to TRBJ1-1; TRBD1 agrees at 9 bases. V shed 4 bases, J shed 0 bases, and the junction held 4 bases outside the gene matches. This CDR3 is 15 amino acids long. Germline lookup yields CDR1 SGHDT and CDR2 YYEEEE.

The V gene is TRBV7-8, the J gene TRBJ2-7, with no clear D. Trimming shortened V by 1 base and J by 0 bases, and 7 bases separated the two germline ends. CDR3 length: 14 residues. In germline, CDR1 is SGHVS, CDR2 FQNEAQ. CDR3 sequence: CASSLDPNSYEQYF. In nucleotides, the CDR3 is TGTGCCAGCAGCTTAGATCCTAACTCCTACGAGCAGTACTTC.

V gene TRBV20-1 combines with J gene TRBJ2-7, with 8 nucleotides matching TRBD2. V was clipped by 3 bases and J by 0 bases; unmatched bases: 10. Germline-derived CDR1 and CDR2 are DFQATT and SNEGSKA (reference sequence). CDR3 size: 16 residues. Here the CDR3 reads CSASEVGSGVSYEQYF. CDR3 in DNA: TGCAGTGCTAGTGAAGTGGGTAGCGGGGTCTCCTACGAGCAGTACTTC.

The chain couples TRBV5-4 to TRBJ1-1; unclear D gene. CDR3 size: 12 residues. V lost 1 base and J lost 1, with 2 bases in between. Germline CDR1 reads SGHNT; CDR2 reads YYREEE (reference sequence). CDR3 nucleotides: TGTGCCAGCAGCTTGCAGAACACTGAAGCTTTCTTT. Its protein is CASSLQNTEAFF.

The V call is TRBV18, the J call TRBJ2-3; TRBD1 matches 10 bases. This CDR3 has 15 residues. The V gene's germline CDR1 is KGHSH and CDR2 LQKENI. The ends lost 6 bases at V and 3 bases at J; junction bases unmatched: 6. CDR3 in DNA: TGTGCCAGCTCCCGGGACAGGGGTTCTACAGATACGCAGTATTTT. It specifies CASSRDRGSTDTQYF. Complete variable domain (other parts from reference TRBV18 and TRBJ2-3): NAGVMQNPRHLVRRRGQEARLRCSPMKGHSHVYWYRQLPEEGLKFMVYLQKENIIDESGMPKERFSAEFPKEGPSILRIQQVVRGDSAAYFCASSRDRGSTDTQYFGPGTRLTVL.

The chain carries TRBV19 and TRBJ1-1; D possibly corresponds to TRBD1 (5 bases). Germline V gives CDR1 LNHDA, CDR2 SQIVND (reference sequence). The germline V and J ends were trimmed by 8 bases and 1 base, with 14 bases remaining between them. CDR3 size: 14 residues. CDR3 region: CASRRSRENTEAFF. As DNA, the CDR3 is TGTGCCAGTCGACGCAGCAGGGAGAACACTGAAGCTTTCTTT.

The chain combines TRBV7-2 with TRBJ2-6; D ambiguous. The length of the CDR3 is 14 residues. Trimming stripped 2 bases from V and 2 bases from J, with 4 bases between. In germline, CDR1 is SGHTA, CDR2 FQGNSA. The CDR3 nucleotides read TGTGCCAGCAGCTTACCTACTGGGGCCAACGTCCTGACTTTC. Its protein product is CASSLPTGANVLTF.

The chain carries TRBV4-3 and TRBJ2-7; the D is unclear. Trimming left V 0 bases short and J 2 bases short, with 11 bases between. The CDR3 runs to 15 residues. Germline V gene data show CDR1 as LGHNA and CDR2 as YSLEER. CDR3 nucleotide sequence: TGCGCCAGCAGCCAAGATCGAGGTGGCCCCTACGAGCAGTACTTC. It encodes CASSQDRGGPYEQYF.

The chain recombines TRBV4-2 with TRBJ2-2, with D uncertain. Germline CDR1 and CDR2: LGHNA and YNFKEQ. V was shortened by 3 bases and J by 5 bases, with 10 bases between the two germline ends. This CDR3 is 14 amino acids long. CDR3 in DNA: TGTGCCAGCAGCCACGAGCCTAGTACCGGGGAGCTGTTTTTT. Translation gives CASSHEPSTGELFF.

The rearrangement links TRBV7-9 to TRBJ1-1, with D maybe TRBD1 (6 bases). Germline values: CDR1 SEHNR, CDR2 FQNEAQ (reference sequence). V was cut by 7 bases and J by 3 bases, with 15 bases left in between. The length of the CDR3 is 14 residues. The CDR3 nucleotides read TGTGCCAGCATCCCCAAGGACAGCTACACTGAAGCTTTCTTT. This translates into CASIPKDSYTEAFF.

V usage is TRBV12-2 and J usage is TRBJ2-2; the tabulated D call, TRBD2, remains unverified against the DNA. TRBV12-2 is termed a pseudogene. The CDR3 covers 12 residues. CDR3: CASRLSPGELFF. The CDR3 DNA follows: TGTGCAAGTCGCTTGAGCCCCGGGGAGCTGTTTTTT.

The rearrangement joins TRBV6-6 to TRBJ2-7, with TRBD2 matching 10 bases. Trimming took 4 bases from V and 0 from J; bases not matched to a gene: 3. CDR1 MNHNY and CDR2 SVGAGI come from the germline V gene (reference sequence). CDR3 length: 15 amino acids. CDR3 loop: CASSSTSGPSYEQYF. CDR3 bases: TGTGCCAGCAGTTCGACTAGCGGGCCCTCCTACGAGCAGTACTTC.

This rearrangement joins TRBV4-1 to TRBJ2-3; D not resolved. V was shortened by 3 bases and J by 6 bases, with 13 bases between the two germline ends. Germline CDR1 and CDR2: MGHRA and YSYEKL. The CDR3 has 14 amino acids. The DNA for the CDR3 is TGCGCCAGCAGCCAGACTCCTTCGTTGGATACGCAGTATTTT. Translated: CASSQTPSLDTQYF.

In this sample, this clone turned up once. The chain employs TRBV11-2 and TRBJ1-1, with 7 bases aligning to TRBD1. V shed 5 bases and J 2 bases; nucleotides not matched to a gene: 8. Germline loops: CDR1 SGHAT, CDR2 FQNNGV. CDR3 length: 15 residues. CDR3 in DNA: TGTGCCAGCAGCCCCCTACAGGGGAGTAACACTGAAGCTTTCTTT. Translated: CASSPLQGSNTEAFF. Together with reference TRBV11-2 and TRBJ1-1, the CDR3 gives the full variable domain: EAGVAQSPRYKIIEKRQSVAFWCNPISGHATLYWYQQILGQGPKLLIQFQNNGVVDDSQLPKDRFSAERLKGVDSTLKIQPAKLEDSAVYLCASSPLQGSNTEAFFGQGTRLTVV.

This chain joins TRBV12-5 and TRBJ1-1; no clear D. The CDR3 totals 11 residues. V lost 6 bases and J lost 1, with 3 bases in between. The germline V gene encodes CDR1 LGHNT and CDR2 FRNRAP. The chain's CDR3 is CASGRNTEAFF. CDR3 DNA sequence: TGTGCTAGTGGGCGGAACACTGAAGCTTTCTTT.

This rearrangement joins TRBV28 to TRBJ1-1; D may be TRBD1 (5 bases). The V gene's germline CDR1 is MDHEN and CDR2 SYDVKM. V was shortened by 4 bases and J by 1 base, with 13 bases between the two germline ends. The CDR3 consists of 15 residues. The CDR3 reads CASSSRKGANTEAFF. Written as DNA, the CDR3 is TGTGCCAGCAGTTCCCGGAAAGGGGCGAACACTGAAGCTTTCTTT. Complete variable domain (other parts from reference TRBV28 and TRBJ1-1): DVKVTQSSRYLVKRTGEKVFLECVQDMDHENMFWYRQDPGLGLRLIYFSYDVKMKEKGDIPEGYSVSREKKERFSLILESASTNQTSMYLCASSSRKGANTEAFFGQGTRLTVV.

The chain has TRBV5-6 and TRBJ1-1; maybe TRBD1 (5 bases). Per germline, CDR1 SGHDT and CDR2 YYEEEE. The CDR3 is 17 amino acids. V dropped 0 bases and J dropped 2 bases, with 17 bases sitting between them. The CDR3 DNA reads as TGTGCCAGCAGCTTGGCTTTTCTCGTTAGGGGCAACACTGAAGCTTTCTTT. Residues: CASSLAFLVRGNTEAFF. Using reference TRBV5-6 and TRBJ1-1 for the parts outside the CDR3, the full variable domain is DAGVTQSPTHLIKTRGQQVTLRCSPKSGHDTVSWYQQALGQGPQFIFQYYEEEERQRGNFPDRFSGHQFPNYSSELNVNALLLGDSALYLCASSLAFLVRGNTEAFFGQGTRLTVV.

V and J are TRBV27 and TRBJ1-1; 9 nucleotides line up with TRBD1. CDR3 length equals 16 residues. Germline V gene lookup returns CDR1 MNHEY and CDR2 SMNVEV (reference sequence). J gave up 1 base and V 5 bases, and 8 bases lay outside the gene matches. The DNA for the CDR3 is TGTGCCAGCAGTACAGGCCGGACAGGGGAGAACACTGAAGCTTTCTTT. Protein product: CASSTGRTGENTEAFF.